This T cell receptor (beta chain) is drawn from a study of blood T cell repertoires in COVID-19. Data came from immunoSEQ multiplex PCR; TCRdb stores just in-frame clones and leaves some out. The sample records over 350,000 clones, about 89% being singletons. Deletions cut 2 bases from V and 6 bases from J, with 4 bases between. CDR3 length: 11 amino acids. Germline V lookup: CDR1 SNHLY, CDR2 FYNNEI. This clone was picked up one time. This receptor was identified in a woman aged 25 to 39 with acute or convalescent COVID-19. Sequenced material: peripheral blood. The chain employs TRBV2 and TRBJ1-2; D unresolved. CDR3: CASSESDGYTF. The CDR3 nucleotides are TGTGCCAGCAGTGAATCCGATGGCTACACCTTC.